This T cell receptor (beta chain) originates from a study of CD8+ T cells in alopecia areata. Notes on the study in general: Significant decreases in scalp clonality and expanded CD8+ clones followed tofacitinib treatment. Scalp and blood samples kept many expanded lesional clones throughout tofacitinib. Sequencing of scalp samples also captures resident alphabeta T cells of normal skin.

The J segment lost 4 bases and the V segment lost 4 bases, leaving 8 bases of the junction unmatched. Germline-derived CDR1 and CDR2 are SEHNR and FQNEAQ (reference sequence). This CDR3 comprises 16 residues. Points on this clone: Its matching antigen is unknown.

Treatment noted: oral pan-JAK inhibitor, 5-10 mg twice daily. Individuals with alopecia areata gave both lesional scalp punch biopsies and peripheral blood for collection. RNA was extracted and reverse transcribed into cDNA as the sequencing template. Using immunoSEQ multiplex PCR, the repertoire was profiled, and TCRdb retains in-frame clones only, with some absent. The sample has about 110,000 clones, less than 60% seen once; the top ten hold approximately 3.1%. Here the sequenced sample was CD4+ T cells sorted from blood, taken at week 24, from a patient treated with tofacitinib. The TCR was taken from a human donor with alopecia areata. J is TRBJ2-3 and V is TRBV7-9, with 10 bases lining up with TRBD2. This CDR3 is CASSSTSGAKADTQYF. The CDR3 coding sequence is TGTGCCAGCAGCTCAACTAGCGGGGCGAAGGCAGATACGCAGTATTTT.